This T cell receptor beta chain was found in a study of regulatory T cells in long-lasting Graves disease. In building TCR beta libraries, iRepertoire HTBI primers were used together with Arm-PCR of CDR3 regions. TCRdb reprocessed the multiplex PCR reads with MiXCR, giving one entry per CDR3 protein. The sample shows around 250,000 distinct CDR3 sequences, 20% to 25% of them seen only once. Time point described: newly diagnosed GD, antithyroid drugs for less than 3 months. PBMC-derived RNA was used for the TCR library. Patients were from an endocrinology department in Xi'an, China. With EDTA tubes as the receptacles, approximately 10 milliliters of peripheral blood were drawn. In regard to this clonotype: Its specificity is not known.

Findings and caveats of the study: Limited sample numbers may have lowered accuracy.

Source: peripheral blood mononuclear cells (PBMCs), taken at new diagnosis, from a patient treated with antithyroid drugs. The sequence derives from a female donor with Graves disease.

CDR3 sequence: CATSRGLDFNNEQFF. CDR3 nucleotide sequence: TGTGCCACCAGCAGAGGTCTGGACTTCAACAATGAGCAGTTCTTC. This chain links TRBV15 with TRBJ2-1; weak D call: TRBD2 (5 bases). Trimming removed 1 base at V and 5 bases at J, with 12 bases between. Looked up from germline, CDR1 is LNHNV and CDR2 is YYDKDF (reference sequence). This CDR3 has 15 amino acids.